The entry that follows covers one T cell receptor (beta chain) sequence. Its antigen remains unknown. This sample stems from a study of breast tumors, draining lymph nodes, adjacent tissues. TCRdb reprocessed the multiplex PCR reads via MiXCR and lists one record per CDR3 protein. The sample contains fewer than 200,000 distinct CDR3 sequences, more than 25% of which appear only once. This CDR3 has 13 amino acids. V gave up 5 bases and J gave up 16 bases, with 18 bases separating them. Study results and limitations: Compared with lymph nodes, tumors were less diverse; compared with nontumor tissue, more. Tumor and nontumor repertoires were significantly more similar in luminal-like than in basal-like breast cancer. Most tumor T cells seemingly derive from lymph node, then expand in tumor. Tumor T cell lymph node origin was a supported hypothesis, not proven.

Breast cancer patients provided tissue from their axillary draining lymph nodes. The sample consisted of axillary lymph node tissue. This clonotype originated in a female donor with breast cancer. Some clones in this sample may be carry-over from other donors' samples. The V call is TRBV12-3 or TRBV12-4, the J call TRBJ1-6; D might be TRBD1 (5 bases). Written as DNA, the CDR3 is TGTGCCAGCAGTACCAGCGGGACTTACAAGCTCCACTTT. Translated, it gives CASSTSGTYKLHF.